This T cell receptor beta chain was captured in a study of shared clonotypes between healthy human individuals. Overall study context: The plates for each donor numbered three CD4 naive, three CD4 memory, two CD8 naive and one CD8 memory. General study points: Naive subsets generally had larger estimated richness than memory subsets.

Concerning this clone: What it recognizes is unknown.

V lost 0 bases and J lost 8; bases outside the gene matches: 9. CDR1 and CDR2 (germline): SGHVS, FQNEAQ. The CDR3 extends over 16 amino acids. The assay was run at deep level. Genomic DNA of every subset was divided equally among multiple immunoSEQ plates. TCRdb keeps only in-frame clones here, not all; method: immunoSEQ multiplex PCR. The table records approximately 2.4 million clones, about 94% of them present only once. The sample taken for sequencing was naive CD4+ T cells sorted from blood. Subset given: CD45RA+ positively selected. The TCR was taken from a man aged 18 to 35 in good health. The chain uses TRBV7-8 and TRBJ2-1, with 8 bases matching TRBD2. The CDR3 DNA is TGTGCCAGCAGCTTAGCGGCACTAGCGGACAACCATGAGCAGTTCTTC. It specifies CASSLAALADNHEQFF.